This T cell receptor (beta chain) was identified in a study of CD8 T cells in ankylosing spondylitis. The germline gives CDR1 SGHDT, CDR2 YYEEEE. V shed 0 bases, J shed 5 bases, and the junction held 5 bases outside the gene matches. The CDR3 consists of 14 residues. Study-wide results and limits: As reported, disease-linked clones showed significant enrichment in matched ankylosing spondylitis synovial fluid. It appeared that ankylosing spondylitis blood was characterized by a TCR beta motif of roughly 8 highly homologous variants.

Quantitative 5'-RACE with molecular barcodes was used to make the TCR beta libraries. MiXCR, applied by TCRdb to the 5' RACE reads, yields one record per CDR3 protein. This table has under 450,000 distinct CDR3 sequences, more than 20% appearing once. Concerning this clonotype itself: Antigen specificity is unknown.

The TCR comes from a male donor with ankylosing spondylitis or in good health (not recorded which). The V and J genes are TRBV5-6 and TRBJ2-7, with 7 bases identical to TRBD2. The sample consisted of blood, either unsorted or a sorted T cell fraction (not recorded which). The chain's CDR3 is CASSLGAGIDEQYF. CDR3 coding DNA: TGTGCCAGCAGCTTGGGAGCGGGGATAGACGAGCAGTACTTC. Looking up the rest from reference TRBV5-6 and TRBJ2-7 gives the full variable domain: DAGVTQSPTHLIKTRGQQVTLRCSPKSGHDTVSWYQQALGQGPQFIFQYYEEEERQRGNFPDRFSGHQFPNYSSELNVNALLLGDSALYLCASSLGAGIDEQYFGPGTRLTVT.